Below, one TCR beta chain is given with its context. The sample originates from a study of cytotoxic CD8 clonotypes in ibrutinib-treated CLL. The CDR3 totals 12 residues. Between the trimmed V and J ends, which lost 3 bases and 1 base, there was a span of 6 bases. CDR1 and CDR2 from the germline V gene are SQVTM and ANQGSEA. Sequenced by immunoSEQ multiplex PCR; TCRdb stores in-frame clones only, minus some. Of about 300,000 clones listed, approximately 76% are singletons. V is TRBV29-1 and J is TRBJ1-1; no clear D gene. The clonotype comes from a human donor with chronic lymphocytic leukemia. The sample was PBMCs, taken at disease progression, from a patient treated with ibrutinib. The CDR3 DNA follows: TGCAGCGTTGAGCTTAAGAACACTGAAGCTTTCTTT. Its translation: CSVELKNTEAFF. The complete variable domain, with remaining parts taken from reference TRBV29-1 and TRBJ1-1, reads SAVISQKPSRDICQRGTSLTIQCQVDSQVTMMFWYRQQPGQSLTLIATANQGSEATYESGFVIDKFPISRPNLTFSTLTVSNMSPEDSSIYLCSVELKNTEAFFGQGTRLTVV.